Presented here are 31 T cell receptor beta chains from one specimen sequenced in a study of shared clonotypes between healthy human individuals. Sequencing was performed with immunoSEQ multiplex PCR; in TCRdb, only in-frame clones are kept and a portion is missing. This table has a few million clones, 85% to 95% appearing once. The sample consisted of naive CD4+ T cells from PBMCs. Subset here: CD45RA+ positively selected. The receptors originated from a man aged 18 to 35 in good health. Some clones in this sample may be carry-over from other donors' samples.

This chain joins TRBV2 and TRBJ2-7; TRBD1 agrees at 11 bases. Germline loops: CDR1 SNHLY, CDR2 FYNNEI. V lost 7 bases, J lost 2 bases, and 7 bases stayed unmatched. The CDR3 is 15 residues long. The CDR3 coding sequence is TGTGCCAGCACTCCGGACAGGGGGCGAGCCTACGAGCAGTACTTC. Its translation: CASTPDRGRAYEQYF.

This chain links TRBV11-2 with TRBJ2-1, with 7 positions matching TRBD2. CDR1 and CDR2 (germline): SGHAT, FQNNGV. This CDR3 region has 17 residues. V was pared by 5 bases and J by 6 bases, with 16 bases of the junction left unmatched. The CDR3 protein is CASSTAHGGLEINEQFF. The CDR3 region has the DNA TGTGCCAGCAGCACGGCCCACGGAGGACTAGAGATCAATGAGCAGTTCTTC.

The table lists this clone with a count of one. V is TRBV28 and J is TRBJ2-7; no firm D call. The germline V and J ends were trimmed by 6 bases and 2 bases, with 17 bases remaining between them. Per the germline V gene, CDR1 is MDHEN and CDR2 is SYDVKM. The CDR3 has 15 amino acids. Written as DNA, the CDR3 is TGTGCCAGCAGCCAACCTTCGACAATCACCTACGAGCAGTACTTC. This gives the protein CASSQPSTITYEQYF.

The V and J genes are TRBV5-1 and TRBJ1-4; D is ambiguous. Germline CDR1 reads SGHRS; CDR2 reads YFSETQ. V was shortened by 4 bases and J by 4 bases, with 17 bases between the two germline ends. The CDR3 runs to 16 residues. This chain's CDR3 is CASSRGADGGNEKLFF. CDR3 nucleotide sequence: TGCGCCAGCAGCCGGGGTGCCGACGGAGGTAATGAAAAACTGTTTTTT.

The chain combines TRBV6-1 with TRBJ1-1; D not certain. This CDR3 region has 14 residues. The V and J ends lost 3 bases and 6 bases respectively, with 14 bases between them. The germline CDR1 and CDR2 sequences are MNHNS and SASEGT. The CDR3 DNA reads as TGTGCCAGCAGTGAGCCCCAACCGGGCCCTGAAGCTTTCTTT. This encodes CASSEPQPGPEAFF.

This sequence joins TRBV5-1 and TRBJ1-4; no definite D call. The V end was cut by 0 bases, the J end by 2 bases, with 11 bases between. CDR3 length equals 16 residues. The germline CDR1 and CDR2 sequences are SGHRS and YFSETQ. Here the CDR3 reads CASSLASRATNEKLFF. Here the CDR3 DNA reads TGCGCCAGCAGCTTGGCCAGCCGGGCGACTAATGAAAAACTGTTTTTT.

This chain joins TRBV27 and TRBJ2-7; TRBD1 matches 7 bases. V trimming: 5 bases; J trimming: 3 bases; junction bases outside the gene matches: 13. From germline, CDR1 is MNHEY and CDR2 SMNVEV (reference sequence). CDR3 length: 16 amino acids. The CDR3 bases are TGTGCCAGCAGTGGGGGACAGAGGCCCAGTCTCTACGAGCAGTACTTC. It specifies CASSGGQRPSLYEQYF.

On this clone: This specimen includes other DNA sequences encoding the same CDR3. The CDR3 nucleotides are TGTGCCACCAGCAGAGACAGGTTCTCCAATCAGCCCCAGCATTTT. Its protein is CATSRDRFSNQPQHF. The rearrangement links TRBV15 to TRBJ1-5; D remains ambiguous. V was clipped by 0 bases and J by 3 bases, with 9 bases between them. The CDR3 has 15 amino acids. Germline lookup yields CDR1 LNHNV and CDR2 YYDKDF (reference sequence).

Regarding this clone: Other DNA sequences within the sample encode an identical CDR3. The chain recombines TRBV9 with TRBJ2-3, with 10 bases matching TRBD2. The CDR3 extends over 16 amino acids. Germline loops: CDR1 SGDLS, CDR2 YYNGEE. V dropped 0 bases and J dropped 6; count of bases not matched to a gene: 7. The CDR3 loop is CASSVDSGRAGDTQYF. In nucleotides, the CDR3 is TGTGCCAGCAGCGTAGACAGCGGGAGGGCTGGGGATACGCAGTATTTT. Complete variable domain (other parts from reference TRBV9 and TRBJ2-3): DSGVTQTPKHLITATGQRVTLRCSPRSGDLSVYWYQQSLDQGLQFLIQYYNGEERAKGNILERFSAQQFPDLHSELNLSSLELGDSALYFCASSVDSGRAGDTQYFGPGTRLTVL.

This sequence joins TRBV4-1 and TRBJ2-5; D unresolved. Germline V gene sequence: CDR1 MGHRA, CDR2 YSYEKL. Trimming took off 1 base at V and 1 base at J, with 10 bases between the two ends. CDR3 size: 15 residues. In DNA, the CDR3 is TGCGCCAGCAGCCAAGTTGCCGGTTTCCAAGAGACCCAGTACTTC. Protein: CASSQVAGFQETQYF.

V and J are TRBV5-4 and TRBJ1-1; TRBD1 matches at 9 bases. The CDR3 has 17 amino acids. Germline V lookup: CDR1 SGHNT, CDR2 YYREEE (reference sequence). Unmatched junction bases numbered 8, after V lost 2 bases and J lost 0 bases. CDR3 bases: TGTGCCAGCAGCTTCTTAAAGGGACAGGGTTTGAACACTGAAGCTTTCTTT. The encoded protein is CASSFLKGQGLNTEAFF.

The rearrangement uses TRBV5-4 and TRBJ2-1; TRBD2 matches at 8 bases. V was pared by 4 bases and J by 10 bases, with 7 bases of the junction left unmatched. From germline, CDR1 is SGHNT and CDR2 YYREEE (reference sequence). The CDR3 totals 13 residues. CDR3 sequence reads: CASSLPAGDEQFF. As DNA, the CDR3 is TGTGCCAGCAGCCTGCCAGCGGGAGACGAGCAGTTCTTC.

This clone was counted once. The gene calls are TRBV11-2 and TRBJ1-3, with TRBD1 matching 7 bases. Germline V gives CDR1 SGHAT, CDR2 FQNNGV. The CDR3 extends over 14 amino acids. Trimming took 5 bases from V and 5 from J; bases not matched to a gene: 6. The CDR3 DNA reads TGTGCCAGCAGCCATTACAGGGGTCGAAACACCATATATTTT. Amino acids: CASSHYRGRNTIYF.

The chain's CDR3 is CASSGRGRSTDTQYF. In nucleotides, the CDR3 is TGTGCCAGCAGTGGGCGGGGGAGAAGCACAGATACGCAGTATTTT. J is TRBJ2-3 and V is TRBV28; TRBD2 matches 7 bases. The CDR3 contains 15 residues. Germline CDR1 and CDR2: MDHEN and SYDVKM. Germline trimming cut 5 bases from V and 0 bases from J; bases unmatched to any gene: 5.

This sequence joins TRBV5-4 and TRBJ2-2; TRBD2 agrees at 10 bases. The CDR3 is made up of 15 amino acids. In germline, CDR1 is SGHNT, CDR2 YYREEE (reference sequence). After removal of 5 bases from V and 0 bases from J, the junction contained 1 base not matched to a gene. The CDR3 sequence: CASRLAGSNTGELFF. The CDR3 nucleotides read TGTGCCAGCAGACTAGCGGGATCGAACACCGGGGAGCTGTTTTTT.

The chain links TRBV12-2 to TRBJ2-7; the table gives TRBD2 as D, unverified against the DNA. TRBV12-2 is classified as a pseudogene. This CDR3 spans 16 amino acids. CDR3 nucleotides: TGTGCAAGTCGCTTAGAACTGGGACTTTCCGTATATGAGCAGTACTTC. This sequence encodes CASRLELGLSVYEQYF.

The V call is TRBV2, the J call TRBJ1-2; 7 bases map to TRBD1. The CDR3 covers 14 residues. V was pared by 5 bases and J by 6 bases, with 9 bases of the junction left unmatched. Germline CDR1 SNHLY, CDR2 FYNNEI. The CDR3 reads CASSLDRSSHGYTF. The CDR3 DNA reads as TGTGCCAGCAGTTTGGACAGGTCGTCCCATGGCTACACCTTC.

The chain employs TRBV28 and TRBJ2-1; TRBD2 matches at 11 bases. Germline trimming cut 4 bases from V and 5 bases from J; bases unmatched to any gene: 7. CDR3 length: 16 amino acids. CDR1 and CDR2 from the germline V gene are MDHEN and SYDVKM. The CDR3 coding sequence is TGTGCCAGCAGTTCGGCCGGGACTAGCGGTCACAATGAGCAGTTCTTC. Translated: CASSSAGTSGHNEQFF.

The chain joins TRBV5-1 to TRBJ1-1; TRBD1 matches 7 bases. V lost 4 bases and J lost 6; bases outside the gene matches: 9. The CDR3 has 14 amino acids. CDR1 SGHRS and CDR2 YFSETQ come from the germline V gene. The chain's CDR3 is CASSATTGDSEAFF. In DNA form, the CDR3 reads TGCGCCAGCAGCGCGACCACAGGGGACTCTGAAGCTTTCTTT. The full variable domain, with the rest looked up from reference TRBV5-1 and TRBJ1-1, is KAGVTQTPRYLIKTRGQQVTLSCSPISGHRSVSWYQQTPGQGLQFLFEYFSETQRNKGNFPGRFSGRQFSNSRSEMNVSTLELGDSALYLCASSATTGDSEAFFGQGTRLTVV.

This clone came up a few times. V and J are TRBV18 and TRBJ1-2; 8 bases are a match to TRBD1. The germline gives CDR1 KGHSH, CDR2 LQKENI. Trimming took 3 bases from V and 6 from J; bases not matched to a gene: 9. This CDR3 region has 15 residues. The CDR3 sequence is CASSPQRTGWDGYTF. In DNA, the CDR3 is TGTGCCAGCTCACCCCAAAGGACAGGGTGGGATGGCTACACCTTC.

This chain joins TRBV5-1 and TRBJ2-1; no clear D gene. CDR3 length equals 16 residues. Germline V gene sequence: CDR1 SGHRS, CDR2 YFSETQ. Trimming took off 5 bases at V and 7 bases at J, with 22 bases between the two ends. CDR3 amino acids: CASRRSLVASTNEQFF. The CDR3 bases are TGCGCCAGCAGGAGGAGTCTGGTCGCCTCTACAAATGAGCAGTTCTTC.

The genes are TRBV19 and TRBJ2-1, with a possible D match to TRBD2 (5 bases). The CDR3 covers 14 residues. Germline loops: CDR1 LNHDA, CDR2 SQIVND (reference sequence). Between the trimmed V and J ends, which lost 9 bases and 5 bases, there was a span of 17 bases. The CDR3 coding sequence is TGTGCCAGCCGCCACGAAAGGGAGAACAATGAGCAGTTCTTC. It encodes CASRHERENNEQFF.

Comment on this clone: Within the sample, other DNA sequences also encode this same CDR3. The CDR3 DNA reads TGTGCCAGCAAGGGACTAGCGGGAGCTTACGAGCAGTACTTC. Translation gives CASKGLAGAYEQYF. The chain is built from TRBV6-5 and TRBJ2-7, with TRBD2 identical over 14 bases. V was clipped by 7 bases and J by 4 bases; unmatched bases: 3. The germline V gene encodes CDR1 MNHEY and CDR2 SVGAGI. The CDR3 is 14 residues long.

Note on this clone: Additional DNA sequences in this sample encode the identical CDR3. The chain is built from TRBV7-3 and TRBJ2-3; D unresolved. This CDR3 contains 12 residues. The V end lost 5 bases, the J end lost 5 bases, and 8 bases lay between the germline ends. The germline CDR1 and CDR2 sequences are SGHTA and FQGTGA. CDR3 DNA: TGTGCCAGCAGCCTACCGGGAGATACGCAGTATTTT. This gives the protein CASSLPGDTQYF.

The V and J genes are TRBV6-5 and TRBJ2-7; tentatively, D is TRBD2 (5 bases). Trimming shortened V by 6 bases and J by 6 bases, and 12 bases separated the two germline ends. There are 12 residues in the CDR3. CDR1 is MNHEY and CDR2 is SVGAGI in the germline V gene. In nucleotides, the CDR3 is TGTGCCAGCAGCCTGAGAGGGAGCGAGCAGTACTTC. Translated: CASSLRGSEQYF.

The chain recombines TRBV11-3 with TRBJ1-2; 7 positions agree with TRBD1. The CDR3 runs to 14 residues. V lost 0 bases to trimming and J lost 6 bases; unmatched junction nucleotides: 4. From germline, CDR1 is SGHNT and CDR2 YENEEA. CDR3 nucleotide sequence: TGTGCCAGCAGCTTAGATGGAGGGGGCGATGGCTACACCTTC. It specifies CASSLDGGGDGYTF.

This rearrangement joins TRBV25-1 to TRBJ1-2; D possibly corresponds to TRBD1 (6 bases). Germline CDR1 is MGHDK and CDR2 is SYGVNS. The CDR3 loop spans 15 amino acids. V lost 1 base to trimming and J lost 6 bases, with 15 bases between them. CDR3 DNA: TGTGCCAGCAGTGAATTAATTCCCAGGGGTGATGGCTACACCTTC. It encodes CASSELIPRGDGYTF.

This chain uses TRBV6-6 with TRBJ1-1; D remains ambiguous. V lost 0 bases to trimming and J lost 4 bases, with 6 bases between them. The CDR3 has 13 amino acids. In germline, CDR1 is MNHNY, CDR2 SVGAGI (reference sequence). CDR3 sequence (DNA): TGTGCCAGCAGTTACTCGAAGGTCACTGAAGCTTTCTTT. It specifies CASSYSKVTEAFF.

The chain is built from TRBV4-2 and TRBJ1-2, with 10 bases that match TRBD1. V shed 0 bases and J 3 bases; nucleotides not matched to a gene: 4. Germline values: CDR1 LGHNA, CDR2 YNFKEQ. The CDR3 spans 16 residues. The CDR3 coding sequence is TGTGCCAGCAGCCAAGATGAGGGACAGGGGTACTATGGCTACACCTTC. Translation gives CASSQDEGQGYYGYTF.

The chain couples TRBV7-6 to TRBJ1-1; D is undetermined. Germline V gene lookup returns CDR1 SGHVS and CDR2 FNYEAQ. The V gene lost 8 bases and the J gene lost 0 bases, with 13 bases spanning the gap. The CDR3 covers 14 residues. The CDR3 reads CASQEVGLNTEAFF. The CDR3 coding sequence is TGTGCCAGCCAGGAGGTAGGGCTGAACACTGAAGCTTTCTTT.

V and J are TRBV10-3 and TRBJ2-2, with D possibly TRBD2 on 5 matching bases. Trimming left V 6 bases short and J 0 bases short, with 5 bases between. Germline lookup yields CDR1 ENHRY and CDR2 SYGVKD. CDR3 length equals 13 residues. CDR3 DNA: TGTGCCATCAGCGGGACGAACACCGGGGAGCTGTTTTTT. The encoded protein is CAISGTNTGELFF.